These 31 T cell receptor beta chains originate from one sample sequenced in a study of T cells in Graves' hyperthyroidism and ophthalmopathy. The TCR beta CDR3 regions underwent amplification using RNA transcripts as the source. When the TCR CDR3 underwent first-round RT-PCR, the HTBI primer set was used. TCRdb called the multiplex PCR reads again in MiXCR, with one record for every CDR3 protein. The data show 450,000 to 650,000 distinct CDR3 sequences, over 12% seen once. Sequencing was done on a sample of blood. The receptors here all came from a woman under 30 with Graves' ophthalmopathy.

The CDR3 sequence: CASSQVSGFYNEQFF. DNA of the CDR3: TGCGCCAGCAGCCAAGTTAGCGGCTTCTACAATGAGCAGTTCTTC. The genes are TRBV4-3 and TRBJ2-1; a weak D match, TRBD2 (6 bases). CDR1 is LGHNA and CDR2 is YSLEER in the germline V gene. There are 15 residues in the CDR3. V lost 1 base to trimming and J lost 3 bases, with 10 bases between them.

V gene TRBV10-2 combines with J gene TRBJ2-3; 14 bases are shared with TRBD2. With V trimmed by 0 bases and J by 1 base, 9 bases remained unmatched. The germline V gene encodes CDR1 WSHSY and CDR2 SAAADI. The CDR3 totals 20 residues. In nucleotides, the CDR3 is TGCGCCAGCAGTGAGTCGGGACTAGCGGGAGCCACCGGTGGCACAGATACGCAGTATTTT. Its protein product is CASSESGLAGATGGTDTQYF.

Turning to this clonotype: A read error is possible here, since a much larger clone lies one base away. The rearrangement links TRBV28 to TRBJ2-5; D tentatively fits TRBD1 or TRBD2 (5 bases each). This CDR3 spans 14 amino acids. V gave up 5 bases and J gave up 7 bases, with 17 bases separating them. CDR1 and CDR2 (germline): MDHEN, SYDVKM. The CDR3 nucleotides read TGTGCCAGCAGTGACGCTAGCTCTAGGGGGACCCAGTACTTC. Translating gives CASSDASSRGTQYF.

This clonotype was counted at least ten times. The rearrangement links TRBV20-1 to TRBJ1-2; TRBD1 aligns across 7 bases. CDR1 and CDR2 (germline): DFQATT, SNEGSKA (reference sequence). This CDR3 spans 14 amino acids. Trimming at V came to 7 bases and at J to 2 bases, leaving 10 bases not matched to a gene. The CDR3 coding sequence is TGCAGTGGGGTAGGGTCGGGACAGAACTATGGCTACACCTTC. Translated: CSGVGSGQNYGYTF.

In this sample, this clonotype turned up many times. The V call is TRBV11-2, the J call TRBJ2-5, with 10 bases identical to TRBD2. The CDR3 has 15 amino acids. Germline V gene sequence: CDR1 SGHAT, CDR2 FQNNGV. V was pared by 2 bases and J by 5 bases, with 5 bases of the junction left unmatched. As DNA, the CDR3 is TGTGCCAGCAGCTTAAGCGGGAGGGAGGTGGAGACCCAGTACTTC. Encoded protein: CASSLSGREVETQYF. Using reference TRBV11-2 and TRBJ2-5 for the parts outside the CDR3, the full variable domain is EAGVAQSPRYKIIEKRQSVAFWCNPISGHATLYWYQQILGQGPKLLIQFQNNGVVDDSQLPKDRFSAERLKGVDSTLKIQPAKLEDSAVYLCASSLSGREVETQYFGPGTRLLVL.

This clonotype showed up just a few times. This chain connects TRBV7-9 to TRBJ1-1, with TRBD1 matching 7 bases. CDR3 size: 14 residues. Germline V gene data show CDR1 as SEHNR and CDR2 as FQNEAQ (reference sequence). V shed 6 bases, J shed 4 bases, and the junction held 8 bases outside the gene matches. CDR3 sequence: CASRETGHITEAFF. CDR3 bases: TGTGCCAGCAGAGAGACAGGGCATATCACTGAAGCTTTCTTT.

This clonotype turned up a few times. This sequence joins TRBV19 and TRBJ2-5; D is tentatively TRBD1 or TRBD2 (6 bases each). Trimming cost V 2 bases and J 3 bases, with 13 bases left between them. This CDR3 region has 15 residues. The germline V gene has CDR1 LNHDA and CDR2 SQIVND (reference sequence). In DNA form, the CDR3 reads TGTGCCAGTAGTATAAACGCGGAGGGGGAAGAGACCCAGTACTTC. Its translation is CASSINAEGEETQYF.

This clonotype has a count of ten or more. The chain combines TRBV2 with TRBJ2-3, with TRBD2 identical over 13 bases. CDR1 SNHLY and CDR2 FYNNEI come from the germline V gene. V lost 5 bases and J lost 9; bases outside the gene matches: 11. This CDR3 comprises 16 residues. CDR3: CASSTTLAGGPRTQYF. The CDR3 nucleotides are TGTGCCAGCAGTACGACACTAGCGGGAGGGCCCCGGACGCAGTATTTT.

A few counts support this clonotype. The J gene is TRBJ2-1, the V gene TRBV7-9; 15 bases agree with TRBD2. This CDR3 has 19 residues. The germline V gene encodes CDR1 SEHNR and CDR2 FQNEAQ (reference sequence). V gave up 6 bases and J gave up 2 bases; unmatched junction bases: 11. Here the CDR3 DNA reads TGTGCCAGCAGACCTCTCGGACTAGCGGGAGGGGCAGCCTACAATGAGCAGTTCTTC. Protein: CASRPLGLAGGAAYNEQFF.

The V call is TRBV19, the J call TRBJ2-1; TRBD2 might be the D (5 bases). Germline assignment: CDR1 LNHDA and CDR2 SQIVND (reference sequence). V lost 3 bases and J lost 0, with 15 bases in between. CDR3 length: 17 amino acids. The CDR3 nucleotides read TGTGCCAGTAGTATCGTAGAGCGGAGCTACTCCTACAATGAGCAGTTCTTC. Protein sequence: CASSIVERSYSYNEQFF.

In this sample, this clonotype turned up a few times. This chain uses TRBV7-9 with TRBJ1-2; D is perhaps TRBD1 (5 bases). The CDR3 contains 13 residues. V gave up 0 bases and J gave up 7 bases, with 9 bases separating them. From germline, CDR1 is SEHNR and CDR2 FQNEAQ (reference sequence). The CDR3 sequence: CASSLATGAGYTF. In DNA, the CDR3 is TGTGCCAGCAGCTTAGCTACCGGGGCTGGCTACACCTTC.

This clonotype was detected only a few times. This chain links TRBV12-3 or TRBV12-4 with TRBJ1-4, with D possibly being TRBD1 (5 bases). Deletions cut 3 bases from V and 8 bases from J, with 13 bases between. This CDR3 comprises 14 residues. The CDR3 loop reads CASSFHGAREKLFF. The DNA of the CDR3 is TGTGCCAGCAGTTTCCACGGGGCGCGCGAAAAACTGTTTTTT.

This clonotype appeared a few times. The rearrangement links TRBV5-1 to TRBJ2-1; 11 bases agree with TRBD2. Trimming removed 0 bases from V and 6 bases from J; junction bases left unmatched: 5. CDR1 SGHRS and CDR2 YFSETQ come from the germline V gene. CDR3 length: 16 amino acids. The CDR3 sequence is CASSLALAGGTNEQFF. The CDR3, as DNA: TGCGCCAGCAGCTTGGCCCTAGCGGGAGGAACCAATGAGCAGTTCTTC.

This clonotype was observed many times. The rearrangement links TRBV6-2 or TRBV6-3 to TRBJ1-5; D perhaps matches TRBD1 (5 bases). V was shortened by 0 bases and J by 4 bases, with 10 bases between the two germline ends. The CDR3 is made up of 15 amino acids. The germline V gene has CDR1 MNHEY and CDR2 SVGEGT. In nucleotides, the CDR3 is TGTGCCAGCAGTTACTCCGGGGCGGGGAATCAGCCCCAGCATTTT. This codes for CASSYSGAGNQPQHF.

V gene TRBV24-1 combines with J gene TRBJ1-1; perhaps TRBD1 as D (5 bases). Germline-derived CDR1 and CDR2 are KGHDR and SFDVKD. V was shortened by 5 bases and J by 5 bases, with 14 bases between the two germline ends. The CDR3 is made up of 14 amino acids. The CDR3 nucleotides read TGTGCCACCAGTGCCGGGTGGGGGGGAACTGAAGCTTTCTTT. It encodes CATSAGWGGTEAFF.

This clonotype has ten or more counts. The chain links TRBV29-1 to TRBJ2-7; D may match TRBD1 or TRBD2 (5 bases each). CDR1 SQVTM and CDR2 ANQGSEA come from the germline V gene. Between the trimmed V and J ends, which lost 4 bases and 4 bases, there was a span of 14 bases. The CDR3 is made up of 13 amino acids. This chain's CDR3 is CSVVVYRTYEQYF. The DNA for the CDR3 is TGCAGCGTTGTAGTCTACAGGACTTACGAGCAGTACTTC.

The table lists this clonotype with many counts. The chain is built from TRBV20-1 and TRBJ1-2, with 7 bases matching TRBD1. Germline V gene sequence: CDR1 DFQATT, CDR2 SNEGSKA (reference sequence). The CDR3 has 15 amino acids. V was clipped by 6 bases and J by 4 bases; unmatched bases: 14. CDR3 residues: CSATLQGSQGYGYTF. The CDR3 region has the DNA TGCAGTGCCACCCTACAGGGGTCCCAGGGCTATGGCTACACCTTC.

Worth noting for this clonotype: Germline is not matched at one junction end, which may reflect a read error. The J gene is TRBJ2-7, the V gene TRBV6-9, with D possibly being TRBD1 (5 bases). The CDR3 runs to 15 residues. Germline lookup yields CDR1 MNHGY and CDR2 SVAAGI. In DNA, the CDR3 is TGTGTCAGCAGTTACGGAAAGGGGCGATCCCGCGAGCAGTACTTC. It specifies CVSSYGKGRSREQYF.

This sequence joins TRBV29-1 and TRBJ2-7; 7 bases match TRBD1. The CDR3 totals 12 residues. J lost 5 bases, V lost 2 bases, and 3 bases had no gene match. The germline gives CDR1 SQVTM, CDR2 ANQGSEA. CDR3 protein: CSVEKGADEQYF. In DNA form, the CDR3 reads TGCAGCGTTGAAAAGGGGGCGGACGAGCAGTACTTC.

Many counts were recorded for this clonotype. The CDR3 is CASVNERTSLYNEQFF. DNA of the CDR3: TGTGCTAGTGTTAATGAACGGACTAGCCTATACAATGAGCAGTTCTTC. V usage is TRBV12-5 and J usage is TRBJ2-1; 8 bases line up with TRBD2. Germline-derived CDR1 and CDR2 are LGHNT and FRNRAP. Germline trimming cut 7 bases from V and 4 bases from J; bases unmatched to any gene: 12. This CDR3 spans 16 amino acids.

The CDR3 loop is CASTGTAGNTIYF. The CDR3 DNA is TGTGCCAGTACCGGGACGGCTGGAAACACCATATATTTT. The chain uses TRBV19 and TRBJ1-3, with D possibly matching TRBD1 (5 bases). The CDR3 length is 13 residues. CDR1 LNHDA and CDR2 SQIVND come from the germline V gene (reference sequence). Trimming removed 7 bases from V and 2 bases from J, with 9 bases in between.

This clonotype was seen more than once but under ten times. This may be a read error: a much more frequent sequence differs by one nucleotide. The rearrangement joins TRBV28 to TRBJ2-7; no reliable D call. Between the trimmed V and J ends, which lost 5 bases and 4 bases, there was a span of 9 bases. CDR3 length equals 12 residues. CDR1 and CDR2 from the germline V gene are MDHEN and SYDVKM. The DNA for the CDR3 is TGTGCCAGCAGTCCGGCTAGTTACGAGCAGTACTTC. This sequence encodes CASSPASYEQYF.

This clonotype was seen ten or more times. V is TRBV7-6 and J is TRBJ2-7, with 8 bases aligning to TRBD2. This CDR3 comprises 15 residues. Germline CDR1 SGHVS, CDR2 FNYEAQ. The junction had 8 bases not matched to a gene; V was cut back by 5 bases and J by 2 bases. For the CDR3, the DNA is TGTGCCAGCAGCCCAGAAGCGGGGGAGGCCTACGAGCAGTACTTC. Protein sequence: CASSPEAGEAYEQYF.

This clonotype was seen ten or more times. The chain recombines TRBV12-3 or TRBV12-4 with TRBJ1-2; no reliable D call. Trimming took off 2 bases at V and 6 bases at J, with 10 bases between the two ends. This CDR3 comprises 13 residues. The CDR3 DNA reads TGTGCCAGCAGTTTACTCGAAGGGAATGGCTACACCTTC. Amino acids: CASSLLEGNGYTF.

The genes are TRBV9 and TRBJ2-6; no definite D call. Per the germline V gene, CDR1 is SGDLS and CDR2 is YYNGEE. V lost 0 bases, J lost 0 bases, and 13 bases lay in between. This CDR3 has 18 amino acids. The CDR3 DNA reads TGTGCCAGCAGCGTAGCTACGGGCCTGAGCTCTGGGGCCAACGTCCTGACTTTC. Encoded protein: CASSVATGLSSGANVLTF.

The V gene is TRBV14, the J gene TRBJ2-3; D gene unclear. V was clipped by 1 base and J by 2 bases, with 10 bases between them. Germline V gene data show CDR1 as SGHDN and CDR2 as FVKESK. The CDR3 has 15 amino acids. CDR3 sequence reads: CASSQVLGYTDTQYF. In DNA, the CDR3 is TGTGCCAGCAGCCAAGTTCTCGGCTACACAGATACGCAGTATTTT.

This clonotype has only a few counts. V and J are TRBV24-1 and TRBJ1-1, with D perhaps matching TRBD1 (5 bases). V lost 2 bases and J 1 base, leaving 10 bases between the germline ends. CDR3 length equals 15 residues. CDR1 is KGHDR, CDR2 SFDVKD, per germline. The CDR3 spells CATSDWRTGNTEAFF. CDR3 DNA: TGTGCCACCAGTGATTGGCGTACAGGGAACACTGAAGCTTTCTTT.

This clonotype was counted ten times or more. V usage is TRBV3-1 and J usage is TRBJ2-1; D perhaps matches TRBD2 (5 bases). Germline CDR1 LGHDT, CDR2 YNNKEL (reference sequence). Trimming stripped 1 base from V and 9 bases from J, with 7 bases between. The CDR3 loop spans 12 amino acids. The CDR3: CASSQGGFEQFF. The DNA of the CDR3 is TGTGCCAGCAGCCAAGGAGGGTTTGAGCAGTTCTTC.

This clonotype has only a few counts. The chain combines TRBV29-1 with TRBJ1-2; D is undetermined. Trimming removed 1 base at V and 4 bases at J, with 7 bases between. Germline V CDR1 and CDR2: SQVTM, ANQGSEA. CDR3 length: 12 amino acids. In nucleotides, the CDR3 is TGCAGCGTTGAAGGCCCGCGCTATGGCTACACCTTC. Protein: CSVEGPRYGYTF. Full variable domain (missing parts from reference TRBV29-1 and TRBJ1-2): SAVISQKPSRDICQRGTSLTIQCQVDSQVTMMFWYRQQPGQSLTLIATANQGSEATYESGFVIDKFPISRPNLTFSTLTVSNMSPEDSSIYLCSVEGPRYGYTFGSGTRLTVV.

This clonotype was counted at least ten times. The V gene is TRBV7-8, the J gene TRBJ1-5, with a possible D match to TRBD1 (5 bases). Germline assignment: CDR1 SGHVS and CDR2 FQNEAQ. This CDR3 has 16 amino acids. Trimming pared 5 bases from V and 0 bases from J, leaving 14 bases between. The CDR3 sequence is CASSPVYGHSNQPQHF. CDR3 sequence (DNA): TGTGCCAGCAGCCCCGTCTACGGACATAGCAATCAGCCCCAGCATTTT.

This clonotype was recorded many times. CDR3 in DNA: TGTGCCAGCAGGGGACAGGTCCGGGGTGAAAAACTGTTTTTT. It specifies CASRGQVRGEKLFF. The chain links TRBV2 to TRBJ1-4, with 8 bases fitting TRBD1. Germline V gives CDR1 SNHLY, CDR2 FYNNEI. This CDR3 has 14 amino acids. V shed 6 bases and J 7 bases; nucleotides not matched to a gene: 7. Full variable domain (rest looked up from reference TRBV2 and TRBJ1-4): EPEVTQTPSHQVTQMGQEVILRCVPISNHLYFYWYRQILGQKVEFLVSFYNNEISEKSEIFDDQFSVERPDGSNFTLKIRSTKLEDSAMYFCASRGQVRGEKLFFGSGTQLSVL.